This T cell receptor (beta chain) was captured in a study of blood T cells in healthy people across ages. Study-level findings and limits: Long-lived donors exceeded aged donors in naive CD4+ cells and diversity.

The second PCR ran roughly 6 to 12 cycles with a sample-barcoded 5' primer and J-beta primers. TCRdb re-called the 5' RACE reads through MiXCR, storing one row per CDR3 protein. The sample consists of hundreds of thousands of distinct CDR3 sequences, 25% of them appearing once. Healthy Caucasian individuals from Russia aged about 6 to 95 served as donors. Comment on this clonotype: Its antigen is unidentified.

Trimming pared 1 base from V and 8 bases from J, leaving 14 bases between. The CDR3 covers 15 residues. Per the germline V gene, CDR1 is MGHDK and CDR2 is SYGVNS. This sample was also put to use in a study of T cells of mothers and their children. That report adds: Around 3.2 million TCR beta reads per child versus over 9 million per mother.

Material for sequencing was blood. This TCR was recovered from a boy younger than 18 in good health. This chain connects TRBV25-1 to TRBJ1-4; D gene uncertain. This chain's CDR3 is CASSEFGGEEEKLFF. The CDR3 region has the DNA TGTGCCAGCAGTGAATTTGGTGGGGAGGAGGAAAAACTGTTTTTT.